The next 29 T cell receptor beta chains were all read from a single sample in a study of blood T cell repertoires in COVID-19. Profiling relied on immunoSEQ multiplex PCR, and the TCRdb table lists in-frame clones only, not all of them. The sample consists of some 150,000 clones, about nine tenths of them appearing once. Sequencing was performed on peripheral blood. The receptors stem from a human donor in a cohort sampled during active COVID-19.

This chain uses TRBV19 with TRBJ1-5, with 7 bases identical to TRBD1. With V trimmed by 5 bases and J by 0 bases, 10 bases remained unmatched. Germline assignment: CDR1 LNHDA and CDR2 SQIVND (reference sequence). This CDR3 is built from 17 residues. The CDR3 nucleotides read TGTGCCAGTAGTCACCTTAGGGACAGTTATAGCAATCAGCCCCAGCATTTT. It codes for CASSHLRDSYSNQPQHF.

The V gene is TRBV7-2, the J gene TRBJ2-3; possibly TRBD1 for D (5 bases). The germline V gene encodes CDR1 SGHTA and CDR2 FQGNSA. Trimming removed 2 bases from V and 2 bases from J, with 8 bases in between. The CDR3 runs to 14 residues. The CDR3 nucleotides read TGTGCCAGCAGCTTAACCAGGGCCACAGATACGCAGTATTTT. Translation: CASSLTRATDTQYF. The variable domain in full, with the rest retrieved from reference TRBV7-2 and TRBJ2-3, is GAGVSQSPSNKVTEKGKDVELRCDPISGHTALYWYRQSLGQGLEFLIYFQGNSAPDKSGLPSDRFSAERTGGSVSTLTIQRTQQEDSAVYLCASSLTRATDTQYFGPGTRLTVL.

The CDR3 is CASSPVQSSPRDEQFF. The CDR3 coding sequence is TGCGCCAGCAGCCCCGTTCAGAGTTCCCCGAGGGATGAGCAGTTCTTC. The genes are TRBV5-1 and TRBJ2-1, with a tentative D call TRBD2 (5 bases). Trimming cost V 4 bases and J 8 bases, with 22 bases left between them. Germline-derived CDR1 and CDR2 are SGHRS and YFSETQ. The CDR3 has 16 residues.

The chain uses TRBV13 and TRBJ2-3; 12 bases are a match to TRBD1. The CDR3 extends over 18 amino acids. Germline values: CDR1 PRHDT, CDR2 FYEKMQ (reference sequence). J gave up 2 bases and V 6 bases, and 12 bases lay outside the gene matches. The CDR3 is CASRQGDRGPGHTDTQYF. The CDR3 DNA reads as TGTGCCAGCAGACAAGGGGACAGGGGGCCAGGTCACACAGATACGCAGTATTTT. Variable domain in full (rest from reference TRBV13 and TRBJ2-3): AAGVIQSPRHLIKEKRETATLKCYPIPRHDTVYWYQQGPGQDPQFLISFYEKMQSDKGSIPDRFSAQQFSDYHSELNMSSLELGDSALYFCASRQGDRGPGHTDTQYFGPGTRLTVL.

The chain links TRBV30 to TRBJ1-6; tentatively, D is TRBD1 (5 bases). Germline CDR1 and CDR2: GTSNPN and SVGIG (reference sequence). The V and J ends lost 3 bases and 5 bases respectively, with 8 bases between them. The CDR3 spans 13 residues. The CDR3: CAWSRVDNSPLHF. The CDR3 DNA reads TGTGCCTGGAGCAGGGTAGATAATTCACCCCTCCACTTT.

This chain uses TRBV4-2 with TRBJ2-7; 11 nucleotides line up with TRBD2. With 0 bases clipped from V and 5 bases from J, the junction kept 3 bases outside the gene matches. Germline lookup yields CDR1 LGHNA and CDR2 YNFKEQ. The CDR3 consists of 15 residues. CDR3 in amino acids: CASSQEASGGNEQYF. In nucleotides, the CDR3 is TGTGCCAGCAGCCAAGAAGCTAGCGGGGGGAACGAGCAGTACTTC.

The chain couples TRBV9 to TRBJ2-2, with a weak D call TRBD2 (5 bases). Trimming took 0 bases from V and 4 from J, leaving 13 bases between them. Germline loops: CDR1 SGDLS, CDR2 YYNGEE. CDR3 length equals 16 residues. The CDR3 DNA follows: TGTGCCAGCAGCGTAGGGGAAGGGAGTTTCACCGGGGAGCTGTTTTTT. Amino acids: CASSVGEGSFTGELFF.

J is TRBJ2-7 and V is TRBV5-6, with 10 nucleotides matching TRBD1. CDR3 length: 17 residues. Germline V lookup: CDR1 SGHDT, CDR2 YYEEEE. V lost 2 bases and J lost 2; bases outside the gene matches: 10. Here the CDR3 reads CASSLTPGQGLTYEQYF. In DNA, the CDR3 is TGTGCCAGCAGCTTAACACCGGGACAGGGGTTGACCTACGAGCAGTACTTC.

V usage is TRBV18 and J usage is TRBJ1-4; D not certain. Germline CDR1 reads KGHSH; CDR2 reads LQKENI. The V end lost 3 bases, the J end lost 0 bases, and 8 bases lay between the germline ends. The CDR3 length is 15 residues. In DNA form, the CDR3 reads TGTGCCAGCTCACCCAGATCTGCAACTAATGAAAAACTGTTTTTT. It specifies CASSPRSATNEKLFF.

This chain uses TRBV15 with TRBJ2-7; possible D gene TRBD1, 7 bases. The CDR3 is 14 amino acids. V lost 0 bases, J lost 6 bases, and 12 bases lay in between. Looked up from germline, CDR1 is LNHNV and CDR2 is YYDKDF (reference sequence). The CDR3 sequence: CATSRDRGVVEQYF. In nucleotides, the CDR3 is TGTGCCACCAGCAGAGACAGGGGGGTAGTCGAGCAGTACTTC.

V usage is TRBV9 and J usage is TRBJ2-3, with 15 bases aligning to TRBD2. V trimming: 0 bases; J trimming: 0 bases; junction bases outside the gene matches: 5. The CDR3 consists of 19 residues. Germline assignment: CDR1 SGDLS and CDR2 YYNGEE. The CDR3, as DNA: TGTGCCAGCAGCGTAGGTGTGGGACTAGCGGGGGGTAGCACAGATACGCAGTATTTT. It translates to CASSVGVGLAGGSTDTQYF.

This clone was found once. J is TRBJ2-1 and V is TRBV7-3; TRBD1 aligns across 7 bases. The CDR3 is made up of 14 amino acids. CDR1 SGHTA and CDR2 FQGTGA come from the germline V gene. Losses at the gene ends were 2 bases for V and 5 bases for J; bases not matched to a gene: 3. The CDR3 nucleotides read TGTGCCAGCAGCTTAGGGACAGCCAACAATGAGCAGTTCTTC. It encodes CASSLGTANNEQFF.

The V call is TRBV27, the J call TRBJ2-2, with D perhaps matching TRBD1 (6 bases). The V gene lost 5 bases and the J gene lost 0 bases, with 13 bases spanning the gap. Looked up from germline, CDR1 is MNHEY and CDR2 is SMNVEV (reference sequence). The CDR3 is made up of 16 amino acids. The CDR3 loop is CASSPSGTTNTGELFF. The CDR3, as DNA: TGTGCCAGCAGTCCCTCCGGGACAACGAACACCGGGGAGCTGTTTTTT.

This chain uses TRBV2 with TRBJ2-3; TRBD2 might be the D (5 bases). The V gene's germline CDR1 is SNHLY and CDR2 FYNNEI. Between the trimmed V and J ends, which lost 4 bases and 2 bases, there was a span of 10 bases. The CDR3 consists of 14 residues. DNA of the CDR3: TGTGCCAGCAGTGTCGGGGTGGCCACAGATACGCAGTATTTT. It yields the protein CASSVGVATDTQYF.

The chain carries TRBV5-1 and TRBJ2-1; D perhaps matches TRBD2 (9 bases). The CDR3 is 18 amino acids. Germline V CDR1 and CDR2: SGHRS, YFSETQ. Trimming took off 4 bases at V and 1 base at J, with 21 bases between the two ends. The CDR3 is CASSGQGASGGSYNEQFF. CDR3 nucleotide sequence: TGCGCCAGCAGCGGCCAGGGGGCGAGCGGGGGGTCCTACAATGAGCAGTTCTTC.

The V and J genes are TRBV5-1 and TRBJ2-7; 10 bases agree with TRBD1. The CDR3 sequence is 16 residues long. The J segment lost 6 bases and the V segment lost 2 bases, leaving 11 bases of the junction unmatched. Germline V gene sequence: CDR1 SGHRS, CDR2 YFSETQ. DNA of the CDR3: TGCGCCAGCAGCTTCCTGGACAGGGGGGTGGAGGGCGAGCAGTACTTC. Protein product: CASSFLDRGVEGEQYF.

The chain recombines TRBV19 with TRBJ2-7, with TRBD1 matching over 9 bases. With 4 bases clipped from V and 3 bases from J, the junction kept 4 bases outside the gene matches. The germline CDR1 and CDR2 sequences are LNHDA and SQIVND (reference sequence). This CDR3 spans 14 amino acids. The CDR3, as DNA: TGTGCCAGTAGTACCGGGACAGGGATCTACGAGCAGTACTTC. The encoded protein is CASSTGTGIYEQYF.

The gene calls are TRBV6-6 and TRBJ1-5; weak D call: TRBD1 (6 bases). The germline V and J ends were trimmed by 8 bases and 1 base, with 18 bases remaining between them. Germline V gene data show CDR1 as MNHNY and CDR2 as SVGAGI (reference sequence). CDR3 size: 16 residues. The CDR3 sequence: CASLSYREGSNQPQHF. As DNA, the CDR3 is TGTGCCAGCTTATCATACAGGGAGGGGAGCAATCAGCCCCAGCATTTT.

The sample holds one count of this clone. The chain recombines TRBV19 with TRBJ1-2, with D possibly being TRBD1 (6 bases). Germline values: CDR1 LNHDA, CDR2 SQIVND (reference sequence). The CDR3 is 14 residues long. The ends were cut back, 5 bases at V and 3 bases at J, with 13 bases in the middle. The CDR3 DNA is TGTGCCAGTAGTTCCCGCGGACAGTACTATGGCTACACCTTC. Protein: CASSSRGQYYGYTF.

The CDR3 protein is CASSEQGFNGYTF. As DNA, the CDR3 is TGTGCCAGCAGTGAACAGGGATTCAATGGCTACACCTTC. The chain employs TRBV27 and TRBJ1-2, with D tentatively TRBD1 (6 bases). CDR1 is MNHEY, CDR2 SMNVEV, per germline (reference sequence). V dropped 5 bases and J dropped 6 bases, with 13 bases sitting between them. The CDR3 has 13 residues.

V is TRBV5-4 and J is TRBJ2-1, with 7 bases aligning to TRBD2. CDR1 is SGHNT, CDR2 YYREEE, per germline (reference sequence). The CDR3 has 15 amino acids. V trimming: 4 bases; J trimming: 0 bases; junction bases outside the gene matches: 4. The CDR3 reads CASSPGGSSYNEQFF. The CDR3 DNA is TGTGCCAGCAGCCCGGGGGGTAGCTCCTACAATGAGCAGTTCTTC.

This chain links TRBV19 with TRBJ2-3, with TRBD1 matching over 10 bases. Germline assignment: CDR1 LNHDA and CDR2 SQIVND (reference sequence). The CDR3 runs to 17 residues. The V segment lost 5 bases and the J segment 2 bases; nucleotides outside the gene matches: 10. The CDR3 spells CASSFDRGRGATDTQYF. For the CDR3, the DNA is TGTGCCAGTAGTTTTGACAGGGGGCGCGGGGCCACAGATACGCAGTATTTT.

This chain links TRBV21-1 with TRBJ1-2; TRBD1 was called by the table and not checked on the DNA. TRBV21-1 represents a pseudogene. CDR3 length: 17 residues. This CDR3 reads CASSAIPGQQPNYGYTF. CDR3 nucleotides: TGTGCCAGCAGCGCGATACCGGGACAGCAGCCTAACTATGGCTACACCTTC.

This chain connects TRBV9 to TRBJ2-1; tentative D call: TRBD1 (6 bases). The V end lost 0 bases, the J end lost 3 bases, and 10 bases lay between the germline ends. Looked up from germline, CDR1 is SGDLS and CDR2 is YYNGEE. The CDR3 contains 15 residues. In nucleotides, the CDR3 is TGTGCCAGCAGCGTAGGCACAGGGATCTACAATGAGCAGTTCTTC. Translated: CASSVGTGIYNEQFF.

J is TRBJ2-7 and V is TRBV10-3; TRBD1 or TRBD2 may be the D gene (5 bases each). This CDR3 is built from 12 residues. Trimming left V 4 bases short and J 6 bases short, with 10 bases between. Germline-derived CDR1 and CDR2 are ENHRY and SYGVKD. The CDR3: CAISVSGSEQYF. The CDR3 DNA reads as TGTGCCATCAGTGTGTCAGGGAGCGAGCAGTACTTC.

This clone was counted only a few times. The chain is built from TRBV4-1 and TRBJ1-1; D not resolved. Trimming cost V 4 bases and J 1 base, with 7 bases left between them. The CDR3 contains 13 residues. Germline V gene data show CDR1 as MGHRA and CDR2 as YSYEKL. DNA of the CDR3: TGCGCCAGCAGCCCCGACAAGAACACTGAAGCTTTCTTT. It encodes CASSPDKNTEAFF.

The rearrangement uses TRBV5-1 and TRBJ2-3; unclear D gene. V lost 0 bases to trimming and J lost 5 bases, with 4 bases between them. The CDR3 extends over 12 amino acids. The germline V gene has CDR1 SGHRS and CDR2 YFSETQ. Here the CDR3 DNA reads TGCGCCAGCAGCTTGGCCAGAGATACGCAGTATTTT. Its translation: CASSLARDTQYF.

The genes are TRBV19 and TRBJ1-2; 8 positions match TRBD1. CDR3 length equals 11 residues. V lost 6 bases and J lost 8; bases outside the gene matches: 2. Germline CDR1 LNHDA, CDR2 SQIVND (reference sequence). DNA for the CDR3: TGTGCCAGTAGGCAGGGGGCCGGCTACACCTTC. Amino acid sequence: CASRQGAGYTF.

This chain connects TRBV5-5 to TRBJ2-3; 8 bases map to TRBD2. V lost 3 bases, J lost 0 bases, and 3 bases stayed unmatched. CDR1 and CDR2 (germline): SGHKS, YYEKEE (reference sequence). The CDR3 length is 15 residues. DNA for the CDR3: TGTGCCAGCAGCTCCGGGGGGGAGAGCACAGATACGCAGTATTTT. Its translation is CASSSGGESTDTQYF.